Each of the 20 T cell receptor beta chains below was sequenced from the same sample in a study of T cells expressing NK-cell markers. TCRdb reprocessed the 5' RACE reads, with one entry per CDR3 protein and no DNA. The listing records about 370,000 distinct CDR3 sequences. Sequenced sample: blood T cells: a sorted CD56 or NKG2C T cell subset, CD4+ or CD8+ T cells, or bulk PBMC T cells (not recorded which). Source of these receptors: a woman aged 45 to 65 in good health.

This chain connects TRBV12-3 or TRBV12-4 to TRBJ1-2; the TRBD1 assignment by TCRdb is unverifiable without DNA. The CDR3 totals 12 residues. The chain's CDR3 is CASCFRGGGYTF.

This sequence joins TRBV7-2 and TRBJ2-1; there is no DNA to check the TCRdb D call of TRBD2. CDR3 length: 15 residues. Per germline, CDR1 SGHTA and CDR2 FQGNSA. The chain's CDR3 is CASSPRTSRNTEQFF.

This chain links TRBV29-1 with TRBJ2-2. The length of the CDR3 is 12 residues. Germline loops: CDR1 SQVTM, CDR2 ANQGSEA. CDR3 region: CSVEGWGGELFF.

The chain links TRBV27 to TRBJ2-1; TCRdb selects TRBD2, and the lack of DNA leaves this call unchecked. The CDR3 runs to 14 residues. Germline assignment: CDR1 MNHEY and CDR2 SMNVEV (reference sequence). CDR3 sequence reads: CASSLLATYNEQFF.

The chain recombines TRBV5-1 with TRBJ2-1; the D call of TRBD2 rests on TCRdb alone, since no DNA is present to check it. The CDR3 loop spans 14 amino acids. Germline CDR1 reads SGHRS; CDR2 reads YFSETQ. CDR3 amino acids: CASSLSGMTSGAFF. Looking up the rest from reference TRBV5-1 and TRBJ2-1 gives the full variable domain: KAGVTQTPRYLIKTRGQQVTLSCSPISGHRSVSWYQQTPGQGLQFLFEYFSETQRNKGNFPGRFSGRQFSNSRSEMNVSTLELGDSALYLCASSLSGMTSGAFFGPGTRLTVL.

The rearrangement uses TRBV6-5 and TRBJ1-2; TCRdb proposes TRBD1, but this gene call is untestable without DNA. CDR1 and CDR2 from the germline V gene are MNHEY and SVGAGI. This CDR3 comprises 13 residues. CDR3 sequence reads: CASRAGTGYGYTF.

This chain connects TRBV29-1 to TRBJ1-4; TCRdb picks TRBD1, but there is no DNA to check that call. CDR1 and CDR2 from the germline V gene are SQVTM and ANQGSEA. This CDR3 spans 15 amino acids. CDR3 amino acids: CSVEKTGAANEKLFF. Combining the CDR3 with reference TRBV29-1 and TRBJ1-4 gives the whole variable domain SAVISQKPSRDICQRGTSLTIQCQVDSQVTMMFWYRQQPGQSLTLIATANQGSEATYESGFVIDKFPISRPNLTFSTLTVSNMSPEDSSIYLCSVEKTGAANEKLFFGSGTQLSVL.

The chain uses TRBV3-1 and TRBJ1-5; TCRdb's assignment of TRBD1 cannot be checked, as there is no DNA. The CDR3 has 15 residues. Per the germline V gene, CDR1 is LGHDT and CDR2 is YNNKEL (reference sequence). This CDR3 reads CASSQGKGGGQPQHF.

The chain uses TRBV11-2 and TRBJ2-5; TCRdb calls TRBD2, which cannot be checked without DNA. CDR3 length: 15 residues. Germline V gene data show CDR1 as SGHAT and CDR2 as FQNNGV. The CDR3 sequence is CASSLAGEIQETQYF.

This rearrangement joins TRBV12-3 or TRBV12-4 to TRBJ2-1; TCRdb returns TRBD2, unconfirmable since there is no DNA. The CDR3 covers 16 residues. CDR3 loop: CASSSLAGGGAHEQFF.

V gene TRBV28 combines with J gene TRBJ2-2. The CDR3 sequence is 15 residues long. Germline-derived CDR1 and CDR2 are MDHEN and SYDVKM. The CDR3: CASSLANDDTGELFF. The full variable domain, its missing parts supplied by reference TRBV28 and TRBJ2-2, is DVKVTQSSRYLVKRTGEKVFLECVQDMDHENMFWYRQDPGLGLRLIYFSYDVKMKEKGDIPEGYSVSREKKERFSLILESASTNQTSMYLCASSLANDDTGELFFGEGSRLTVL.

This CDR3 reads CASSLTPSAWSRYEQYF. The chain carries TRBV12-3 or TRBV12-4 and TRBJ2-7; the TCRdb D gene call, TRBD1, has no DNA to confirm it. This CDR3 region has 17 residues.

This sequence joins TRBV30 and TRBJ2-7; there is no DNA to check the TCRdb D call of TRBD2. The germline gives CDR1 GTSNPN, CDR2 SVGIG (reference sequence). The CDR3 is 14 residues long. The CDR3 sequence is CAWSVPRSSYEQYF.

The chain employs TRBV9 and TRBJ2-1; TCRdb calls TRBD1, which cannot be checked without DNA. The CDR3 consists of 15 residues. Per the germline V gene, CDR1 is SGDLS and CDR2 is YYNGEE. Here the CDR3 reads CASSGGGYSYNEQFF.

The chain carries TRBV20-1 and TRBJ2-5. Germline V gene data show CDR1 as DFQATT and CDR2 as SNEGSKA (reference sequence). This CDR3 has 14 residues. CDR3 protein: CSARATSSQETQYF.

V usage is TRBV10-1 and J usage is TRBJ2-5; absent DNA, TCRdb's TRBD1 call cannot be checked. CDR1 is WNHNN, CDR2 SYGVQD, per germline (reference sequence). This CDR3 contains 15 residues. CDR3 amino acids: CASSESIGITETQYF.

The V call is TRBV5-1, the J call TRBJ2-3; as DNA is missing, the TRBD1 call by TCRdb cannot be tested. This CDR3 has 14 amino acids. Germline loops: CDR1 SGHRS, CDR2 YFSETQ. The CDR3 spells CASSRGSREDTQYF.

The rearrangement uses TRBV6-5 and TRBJ1-5. Germline values: CDR1 MNHEY, CDR2 SVGAGI. The CDR3 loop spans 13 amino acids. The CDR3 loop is CASRAVSNQPQHF.

V and J are TRBV5-1 and TRBJ1-3; as DNA is missing, the TRBD1 call by TCRdb cannot be tested. This CDR3 is 14 amino acids long. CDR1 and CDR2 (germline): SGHRS, YFSETQ. The CDR3 protein is CASSDTTAGNTIYF.

V gene TRBV27 combines with J gene TRBJ2-4; checking the TCRdb D call of TRBD1 is not possible without DNA. Germline CDR1 MNHEY, CDR2 SMNVEV (reference sequence). This CDR3 comprises 15 residues. The CDR3 reads CASSSGALAKNIQYF.